This T cell receptor (beta chain) comes out of a study of blood T cell repertoires in COVID-19. In the study overall: The analysed material was cDNA or gDNA that came from T cells, B-cell-depleted T cells, or PBMCs.

Method: immunoSEQ multiplex PCR; TCRdb's copy keeps in-frame clones and lacks some. Here the sample spans under 450,000 clones, less than 90% being singletons. The germline V gene has CDR1 SGHRS and CDR2 YFSETQ. V was trimmed by 4 bases and J by 4 bases, leaving 17 bases between them. This CDR3 has 15 residues. The chain carries TRBV5-1 and TRBJ1-2; D may be TRBD1 (6 bases). This clonotype was obtained from a woman aged 55-75 years with COVID-19, enrolled during active disease. The sequencing sample was made of peripheral blood. The CDR3: CASSPTGRLGYGYTF. The CDR3 DNA reads as TGCGCCAGCAGCCCGACAGGCCGACTTGGCTATGGCTACACCTTC.